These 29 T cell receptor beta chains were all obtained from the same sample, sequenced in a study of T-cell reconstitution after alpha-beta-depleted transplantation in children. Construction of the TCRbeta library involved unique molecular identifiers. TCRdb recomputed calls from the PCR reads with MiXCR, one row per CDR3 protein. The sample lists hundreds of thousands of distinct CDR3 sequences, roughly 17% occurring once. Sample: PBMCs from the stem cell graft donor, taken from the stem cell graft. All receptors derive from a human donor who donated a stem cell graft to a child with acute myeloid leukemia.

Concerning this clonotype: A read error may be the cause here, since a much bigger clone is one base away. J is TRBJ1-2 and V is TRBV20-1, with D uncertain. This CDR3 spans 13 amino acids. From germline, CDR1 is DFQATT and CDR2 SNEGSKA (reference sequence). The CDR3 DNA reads TGCTGTGCTAGAGATGGAGGGCACTATGGCTACACCTTC. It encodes CCARDGGHYGYTF.

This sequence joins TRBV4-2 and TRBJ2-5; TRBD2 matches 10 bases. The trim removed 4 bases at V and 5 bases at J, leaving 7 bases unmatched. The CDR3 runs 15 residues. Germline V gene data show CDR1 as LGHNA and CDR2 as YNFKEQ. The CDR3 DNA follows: TGTGCCAGCAGCCTCGAGCTAGCGGGGGTTGAGACCCAGTACTTC. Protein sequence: CASSLELAGVETQYF.

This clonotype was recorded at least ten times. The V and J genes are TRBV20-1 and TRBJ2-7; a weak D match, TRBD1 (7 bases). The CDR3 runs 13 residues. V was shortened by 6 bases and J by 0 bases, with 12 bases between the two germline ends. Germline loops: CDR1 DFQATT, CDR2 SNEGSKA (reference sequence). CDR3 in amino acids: CSASRGDSYEQYF. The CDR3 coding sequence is TGCAGTGCCTCCAGGGGGGACTCCTACGAGCAGTACTTC.

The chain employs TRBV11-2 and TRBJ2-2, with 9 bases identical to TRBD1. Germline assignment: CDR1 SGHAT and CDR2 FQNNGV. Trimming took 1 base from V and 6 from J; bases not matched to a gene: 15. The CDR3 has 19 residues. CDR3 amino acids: CASSLGRTGGLYIAGELFF. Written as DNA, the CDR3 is TGTGCCAGCAGCTTAGGTCGCACAGGGGGCTTGTATATAGCCGGGGAGCTGTTTTTT.

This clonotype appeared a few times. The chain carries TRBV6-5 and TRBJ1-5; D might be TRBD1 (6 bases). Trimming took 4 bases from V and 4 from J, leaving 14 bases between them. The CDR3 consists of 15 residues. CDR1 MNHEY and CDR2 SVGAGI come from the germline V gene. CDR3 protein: CASSLQGFGNQPQHF. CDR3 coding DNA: TGTGCCAGCAGTTTACAGGGTTTCGGAAATCAGCCCCAGCATTTT.

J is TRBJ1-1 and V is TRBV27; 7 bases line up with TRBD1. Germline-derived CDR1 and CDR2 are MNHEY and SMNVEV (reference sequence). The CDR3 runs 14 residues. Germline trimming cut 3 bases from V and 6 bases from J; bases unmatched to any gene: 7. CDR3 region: CASSFAGGIAEAFF. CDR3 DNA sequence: TGTGCCAGCAGTTTTGCAGGGGGGATAGCTGAAGCTTTCTTT.

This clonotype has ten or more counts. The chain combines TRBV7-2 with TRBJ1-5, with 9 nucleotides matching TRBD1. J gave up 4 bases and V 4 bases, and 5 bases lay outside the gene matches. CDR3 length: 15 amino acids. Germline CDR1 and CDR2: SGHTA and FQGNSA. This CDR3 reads CASSSGTGSNQPQHF. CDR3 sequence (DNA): TGTGCCAGCAGCTCCGGGACAGGGTCTAATCAGCCCCAGCATTTT.

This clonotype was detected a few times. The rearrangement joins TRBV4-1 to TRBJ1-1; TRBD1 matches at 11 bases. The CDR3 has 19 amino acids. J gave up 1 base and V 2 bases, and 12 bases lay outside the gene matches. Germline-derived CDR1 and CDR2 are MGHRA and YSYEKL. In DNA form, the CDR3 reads TGCGCCAGCAGCCAACGACGTATGTGGGACAGGGGGACGAACACTGAAGCTTTCTTT. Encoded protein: CASSQRRMWDRGTNTEAFF.

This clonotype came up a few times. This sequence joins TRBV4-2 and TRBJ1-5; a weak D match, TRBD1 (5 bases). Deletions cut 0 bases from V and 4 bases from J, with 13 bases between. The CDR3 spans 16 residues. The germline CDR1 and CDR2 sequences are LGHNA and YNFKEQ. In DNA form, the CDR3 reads TGTGCCAGCAGCCAAGATTTGGGGCAGATTAATCAGCCCCAGCATTTT. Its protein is CASSQDLGQINQPQHF.

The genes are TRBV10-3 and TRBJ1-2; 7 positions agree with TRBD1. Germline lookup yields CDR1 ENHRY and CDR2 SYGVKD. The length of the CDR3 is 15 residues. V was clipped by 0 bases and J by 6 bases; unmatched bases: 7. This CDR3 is CAISESDRSVDGYTF. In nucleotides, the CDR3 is TGTGCCATCAGTGAGTCGGACAGGTCGGTCGATGGCTACACCTTC.

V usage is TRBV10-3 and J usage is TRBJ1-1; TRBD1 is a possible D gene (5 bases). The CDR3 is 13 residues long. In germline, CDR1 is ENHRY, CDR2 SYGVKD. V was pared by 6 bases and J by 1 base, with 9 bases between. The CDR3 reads CAIRGLTNTEAFF. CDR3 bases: TGTGCCATCAGGGGACTGACGAACACTGAAGCTTTCTTT.

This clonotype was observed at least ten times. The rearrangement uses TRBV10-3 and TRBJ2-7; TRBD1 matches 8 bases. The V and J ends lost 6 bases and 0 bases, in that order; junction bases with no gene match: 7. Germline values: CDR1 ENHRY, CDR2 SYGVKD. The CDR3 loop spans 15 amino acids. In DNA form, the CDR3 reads TGTGCCATCAGCGGACAGGGAGCGACCTCCTACGAGCAGTACGTC. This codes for CAISGQGATSYEQYV.

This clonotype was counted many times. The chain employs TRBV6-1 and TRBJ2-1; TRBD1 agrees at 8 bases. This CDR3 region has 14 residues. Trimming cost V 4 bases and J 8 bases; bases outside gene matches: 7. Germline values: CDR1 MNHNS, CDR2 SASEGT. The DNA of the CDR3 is TGTGCCAGCAGTGTACAGGGGGTGTTCGATGAGCAGTTCTTC. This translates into CASSVQGVFDEQFF.

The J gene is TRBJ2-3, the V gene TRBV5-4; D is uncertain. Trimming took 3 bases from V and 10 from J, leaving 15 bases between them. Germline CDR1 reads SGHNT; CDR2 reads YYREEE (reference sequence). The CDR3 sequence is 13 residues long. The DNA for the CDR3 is TGTGCCAGCAGCTCCATACTTTATCCCGCGCAGTATTTT. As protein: CASSSILYPAQYF.

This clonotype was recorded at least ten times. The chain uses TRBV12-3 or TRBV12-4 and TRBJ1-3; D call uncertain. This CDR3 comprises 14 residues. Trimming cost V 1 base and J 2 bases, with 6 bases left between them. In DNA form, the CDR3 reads TGTGCCAGCAGTTTAGGGGGTCCTGGAAACACCATATATTTT. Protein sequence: CASSLGGPGNTIYF.

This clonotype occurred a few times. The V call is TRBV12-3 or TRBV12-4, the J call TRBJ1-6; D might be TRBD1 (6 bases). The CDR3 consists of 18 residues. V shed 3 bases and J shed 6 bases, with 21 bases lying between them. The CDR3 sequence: CASSLNRDSPSSNSPLHF. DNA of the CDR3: TGTGCCAGCAGTTTGAACAGGGATAGCCCAAGCAGTAATTCACCCCTCCACTTT.

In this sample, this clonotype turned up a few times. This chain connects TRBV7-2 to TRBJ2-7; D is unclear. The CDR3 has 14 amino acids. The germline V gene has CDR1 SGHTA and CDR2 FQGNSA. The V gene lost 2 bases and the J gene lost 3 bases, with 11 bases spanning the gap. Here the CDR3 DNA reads TGTGCCAGCAGCTTAATGGCAGCCCGCTACGAGCAGTACTTC. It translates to CASSLMAARYEQYF. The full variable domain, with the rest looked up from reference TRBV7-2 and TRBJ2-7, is GAGVSQSPSNKVTEKGKDVELRCDPISGHTALYWYRQSLGQGLEFLIYFQGNSAPDKSGLPSDRFSAERTGGSVSTLTIQRTQQEDSAVYLCASSLMAARYEQYFGPGTRLTVT.

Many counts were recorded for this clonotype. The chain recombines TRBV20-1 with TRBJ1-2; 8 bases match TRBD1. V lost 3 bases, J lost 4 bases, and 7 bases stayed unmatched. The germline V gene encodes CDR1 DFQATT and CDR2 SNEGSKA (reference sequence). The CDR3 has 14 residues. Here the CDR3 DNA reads TGCAGTGCTAGTCCCGGACAGGGTGGCTATGGCTACACCTTC. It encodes CSASPGQGGYGYTF.

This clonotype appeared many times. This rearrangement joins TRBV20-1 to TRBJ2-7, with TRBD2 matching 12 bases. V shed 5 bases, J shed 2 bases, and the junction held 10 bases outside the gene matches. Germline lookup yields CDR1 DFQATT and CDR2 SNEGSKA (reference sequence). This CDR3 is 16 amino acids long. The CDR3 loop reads CSASTSGGLAAYEQYF. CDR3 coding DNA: TGCAGTGCTTCGACTAGCGGGGGCCTAGCCGCCTACGAGCAGTACTTC.

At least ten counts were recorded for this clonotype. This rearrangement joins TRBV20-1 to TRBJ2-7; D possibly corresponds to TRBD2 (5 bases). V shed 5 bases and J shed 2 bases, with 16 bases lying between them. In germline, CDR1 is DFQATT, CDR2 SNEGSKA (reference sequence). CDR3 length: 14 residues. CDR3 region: CSAGLRGATYEQYF. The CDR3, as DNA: TGCAGTGCTGGCCTTCGGGGTGCGACCTACGAGCAGTACTTC.

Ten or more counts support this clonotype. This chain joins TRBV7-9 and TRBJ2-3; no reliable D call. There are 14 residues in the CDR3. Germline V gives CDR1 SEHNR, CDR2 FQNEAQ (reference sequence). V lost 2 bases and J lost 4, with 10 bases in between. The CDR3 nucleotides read TGTGCCAGCAGCTTACCTCTAGATCCAGATACGCAGTATTTT. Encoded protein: CASSLPLDPDTQYF. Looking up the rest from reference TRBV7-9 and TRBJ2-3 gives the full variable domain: DTGVSQNPRHKITKRGQNVTFRCDPISEHNRLYWYRQTLGQGPEFLTYFQNEAQLEKSRLLSDRFSAERPKGSFSTLEIQRTEQGDSAMYLCASSLPLDPDTQYFGPGTRLTVL.

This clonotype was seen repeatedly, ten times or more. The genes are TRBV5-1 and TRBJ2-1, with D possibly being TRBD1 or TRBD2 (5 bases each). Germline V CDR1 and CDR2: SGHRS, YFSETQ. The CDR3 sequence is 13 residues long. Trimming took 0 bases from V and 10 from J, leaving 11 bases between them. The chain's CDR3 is CASSLGWGFEQFF. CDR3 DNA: TGCGCCAGCAGCTTGGGGTGGGGGTTCGAGCAGTTCTTC.

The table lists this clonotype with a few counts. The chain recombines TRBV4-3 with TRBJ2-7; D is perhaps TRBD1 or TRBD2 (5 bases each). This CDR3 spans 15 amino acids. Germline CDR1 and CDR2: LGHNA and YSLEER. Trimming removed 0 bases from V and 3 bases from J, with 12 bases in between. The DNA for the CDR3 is TGCGCCAGCAGCCAAGATAGAGGGGTGTACTACGAGCAGTACTTC. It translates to CASSQDRGVYYEQYF.

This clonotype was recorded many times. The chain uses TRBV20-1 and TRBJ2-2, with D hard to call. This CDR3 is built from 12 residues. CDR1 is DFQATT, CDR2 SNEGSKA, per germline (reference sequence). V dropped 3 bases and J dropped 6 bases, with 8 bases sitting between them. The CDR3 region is CSARGSSGELFF. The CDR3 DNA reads TGCAGTGCTAGGGGCAGCTCCGGGGAGCTGTTTTTT.

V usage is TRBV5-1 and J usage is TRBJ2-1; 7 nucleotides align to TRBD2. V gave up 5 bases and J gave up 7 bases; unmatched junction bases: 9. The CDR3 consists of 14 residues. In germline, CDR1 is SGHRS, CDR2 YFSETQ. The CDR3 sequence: CASSETSRVNEQFF. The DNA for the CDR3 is TGCGCCAGCAGTGAGACTAGCCGTGTGAATGAGCAGTTCTTC.

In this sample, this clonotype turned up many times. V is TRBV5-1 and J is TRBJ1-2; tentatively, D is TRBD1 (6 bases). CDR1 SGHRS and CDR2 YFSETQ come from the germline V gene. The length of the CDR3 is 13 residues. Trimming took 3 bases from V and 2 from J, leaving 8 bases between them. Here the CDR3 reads CASSSRGNYGYTF. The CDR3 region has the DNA TGCGCCAGCAGCTCCAGGGGAAACTATGGCTACACCTTC.

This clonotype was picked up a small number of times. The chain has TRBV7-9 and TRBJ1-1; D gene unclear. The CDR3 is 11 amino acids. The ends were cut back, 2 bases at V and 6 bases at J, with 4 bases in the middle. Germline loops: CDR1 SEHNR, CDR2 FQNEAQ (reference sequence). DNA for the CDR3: TGTGCCAGCAGCTTACCGTCTGAAGCTTTCTTT. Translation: CASSLPSEAFF.

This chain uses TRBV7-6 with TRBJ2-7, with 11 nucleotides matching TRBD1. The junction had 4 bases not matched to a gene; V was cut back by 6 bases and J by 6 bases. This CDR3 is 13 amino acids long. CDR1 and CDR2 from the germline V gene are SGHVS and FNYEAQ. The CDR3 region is CASSGTGGGEQYF. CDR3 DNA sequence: TGTGCCAGCAGTGGGACAGGGGGAGGCGAGCAGTACTTC.

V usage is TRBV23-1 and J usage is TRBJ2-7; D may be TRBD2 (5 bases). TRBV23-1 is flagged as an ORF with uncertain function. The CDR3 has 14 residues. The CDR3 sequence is CARVWISIPYEQYV. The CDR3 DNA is TGCGCGAGGGTCTGGATCTCTATTCCCTACGAGCAGTACGTC.